This TCR beta chain is drawn from a study of T cell repertoires in cytomegalovirus infection. TCRdb used MiXCR to reprocess the reads, holding one entry per CDR3 protein. Of hundreds of thousands of distinct CDR3 sequences in the sample, roughly 18% were seen once. The V gene lost 6 bases and the J gene lost 4 bases, with 18 bases spanning the gap. Germline values: CDR1 SEHNR, CDR2 FQNEAQ (reference sequence). This CDR3 spans 15 amino acids. This clonotype was counted many times. What it binds is unknown. General study points: HLA-C-restricted CMV-specific TCR beta clonotypes were dominant in the ex vivo response. Summed public TCR beta family frequency identified CMV carriers bearing the relevant HLA.

Specimen: PBMCs. This clonotype was sampled from a human donor in good health (CMV status not recorded). Some clones in this sample may be carry-over from other donors' samples. The chain recombines TRBV7-9 with TRBJ1-2; possibly TRBD1 for D (6 bases). CDR3 nucleotide sequence: TGTGCCAGCAGGCTTCCTACTGCCAGGGGCTATGGCTACACCTTC. As protein: CASRLPTARGYGYTF.